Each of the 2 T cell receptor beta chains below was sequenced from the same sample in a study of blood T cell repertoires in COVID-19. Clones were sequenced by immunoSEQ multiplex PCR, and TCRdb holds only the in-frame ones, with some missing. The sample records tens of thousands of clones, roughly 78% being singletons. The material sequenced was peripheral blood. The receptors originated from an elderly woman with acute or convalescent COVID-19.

The CDR3 nucleotides read TGTGCCAGCAGTAGCCCGGGGGGACTCTACAATGAGCAGTTCTTC. Residues: CASSSPGGLYNEQFF. The gene calls are TRBV6-6 and TRBJ2-1, with 7 bases aligning to TRBD2. With 5 bases clipped from V and 3 bases from J, the junction kept 7 bases outside the gene matches. Germline V lookup: CDR1 MNHNY, CDR2 SVGAGI (reference sequence). The CDR3 spans 15 residues.

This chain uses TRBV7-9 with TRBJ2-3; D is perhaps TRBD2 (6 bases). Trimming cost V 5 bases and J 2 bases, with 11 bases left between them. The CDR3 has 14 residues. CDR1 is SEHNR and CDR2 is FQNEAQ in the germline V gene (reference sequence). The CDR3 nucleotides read TGTGCCAGCAGCATCGCGGGGTTCACAGATACGCAGTATTTT. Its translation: CASSIAGFTDTQYF.